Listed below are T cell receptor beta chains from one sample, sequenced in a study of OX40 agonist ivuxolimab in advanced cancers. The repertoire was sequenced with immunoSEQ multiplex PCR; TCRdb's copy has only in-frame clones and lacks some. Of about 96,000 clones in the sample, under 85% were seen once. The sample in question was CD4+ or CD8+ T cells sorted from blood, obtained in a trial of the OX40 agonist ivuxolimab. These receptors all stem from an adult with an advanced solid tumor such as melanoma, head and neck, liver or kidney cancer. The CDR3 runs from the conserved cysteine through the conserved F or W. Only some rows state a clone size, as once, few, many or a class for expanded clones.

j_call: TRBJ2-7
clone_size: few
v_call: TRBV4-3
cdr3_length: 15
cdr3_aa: CASSQGSGGSYEQYF

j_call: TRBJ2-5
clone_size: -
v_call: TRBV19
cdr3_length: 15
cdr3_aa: CASSPRQGAQETQYF

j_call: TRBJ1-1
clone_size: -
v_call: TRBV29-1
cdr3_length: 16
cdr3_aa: CSVEGLGTGRDTEAFF

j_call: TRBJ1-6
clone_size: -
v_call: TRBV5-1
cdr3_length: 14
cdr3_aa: CASSLGQGPAPLHF

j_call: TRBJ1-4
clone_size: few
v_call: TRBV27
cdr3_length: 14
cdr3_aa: CASSPQRTNEKLFF

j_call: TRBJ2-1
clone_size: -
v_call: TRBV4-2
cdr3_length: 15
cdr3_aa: CASSLGLESYNEQFF

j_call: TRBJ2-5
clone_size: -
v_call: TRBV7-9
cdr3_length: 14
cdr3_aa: CASRRAGARETQYF

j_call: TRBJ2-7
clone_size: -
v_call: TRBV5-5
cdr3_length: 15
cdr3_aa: CASSPTGQGAYEQYF

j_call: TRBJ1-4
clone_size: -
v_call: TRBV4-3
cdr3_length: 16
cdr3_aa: CASSQELDRVGEKLFF

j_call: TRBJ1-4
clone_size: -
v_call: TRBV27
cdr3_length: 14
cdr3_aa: CASRTGTGNEKLFF

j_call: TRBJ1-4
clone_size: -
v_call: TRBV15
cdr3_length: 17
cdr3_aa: CATSRFGLTATNEELFF

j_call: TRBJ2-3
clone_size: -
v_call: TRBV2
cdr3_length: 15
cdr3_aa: CASTPPGTSTDTQYF

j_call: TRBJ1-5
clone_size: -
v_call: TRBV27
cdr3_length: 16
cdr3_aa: CASSQRGTVSNQPQHF

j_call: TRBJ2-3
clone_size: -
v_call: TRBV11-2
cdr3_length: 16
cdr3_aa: CASSLGTSGPTDTQYF

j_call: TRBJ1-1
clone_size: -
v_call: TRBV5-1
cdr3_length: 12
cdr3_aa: CASSFHGGEAFF

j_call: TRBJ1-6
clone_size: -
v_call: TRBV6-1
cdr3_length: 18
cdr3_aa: CASSEALRTGVSNSPLHF

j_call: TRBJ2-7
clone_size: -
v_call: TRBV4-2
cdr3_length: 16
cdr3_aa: CASSQEGLPGLYEQYF

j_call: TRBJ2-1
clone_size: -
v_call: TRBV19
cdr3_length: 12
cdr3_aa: CASSPHRNEQFF

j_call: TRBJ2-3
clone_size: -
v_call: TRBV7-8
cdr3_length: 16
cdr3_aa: CASSLVPSGPTDTQYF

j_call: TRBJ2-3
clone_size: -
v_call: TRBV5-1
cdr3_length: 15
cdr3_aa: CASSLSDTNTDTQYF

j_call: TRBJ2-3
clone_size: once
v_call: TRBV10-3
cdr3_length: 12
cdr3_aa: CAIRDGKDTQYF

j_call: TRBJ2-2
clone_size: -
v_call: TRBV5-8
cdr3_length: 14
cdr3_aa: CASIEGAGTGELFF

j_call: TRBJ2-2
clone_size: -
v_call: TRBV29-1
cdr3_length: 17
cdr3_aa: CSVDTIPTGGNTGELFF

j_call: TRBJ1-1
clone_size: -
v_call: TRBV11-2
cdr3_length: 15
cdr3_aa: CASSSTGPRNTEAFF

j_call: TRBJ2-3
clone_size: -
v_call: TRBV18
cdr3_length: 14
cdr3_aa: CASSPVLVTDTQYF